This TCR beta chain was obtained from a study of neurological immune-mediated disorders. With 10-nucleotide random UMIs, 5'RACE was used to make the cDNA. Per sequencing run, 15-18 subjects together gave over 170 million TCR-beta sequences. TCRdb ran MiXCR on the 5' RACE reads and lists one entry per CDR3 protein. The sample comprises 25,000 to 30,000 distinct CDR3 sequences, 5% to 8% of which are singletons, and 9% rests with the top ten. General study points: Because no CDR3 amino acid sequences were shared across subjects by expanded clones, private repertoires were suggested in all groups.

V was cut by 5 bases and J by 1 base, with 9 bases left in between. Germline values: CDR1 DFQATT, CDR2 SNEGSKA (reference sequence). The length of the CDR3 is 13 residues. The table lists this clonotype with many counts. What it binds is not known. In Maryland, USA, blood bank volunteers were the healthy controls. This chain connects TRBV20-1 to TRBJ2-4, with unresolved D. The sequence was obtained from a woman aged 50 to 60 in good health. The sequenced material came from PBMCs. CDR3 in DNA: TGCAGTGCTTTAGCCCCGGCCAAAAACATTCAGTACTTC. Translating it yields CSALAPAKNIQYF.